This record looks at one T cell receptor beta chain sequence and its context. CDR1 is WNHNN and CDR2 is SYGVQD in the germline V gene (reference sequence). The V end was cut by 4 bases, the J end by 0 bases, with 12 bases between. This CDR3 region has 15 residues. Original processing methods: The authors estimated nucleated cell counts from reference gene primer amplification. Profiling relied on immunoSEQ multiplex PCR, and the TCRdb table lists in-frame clones only, not all of them. V and J calls and clone size are those listed in that table; D and trimming were worked out from the DNA. Of 150,000 to 180,000 clones in the sample, 65% to 90% were seen once. Followed over time, Seattle patients had been enrolled while infection was active. This sample is part of a study of blood T cell repertoires in COVID-19.

This sequence originates from a woman aged 60-75 years with COVID-19, enrolled during active disease. V gene TRBV10-1 combines with J gene TRBJ1-1; no firm D call. Sequencing was done on a sample of peripheral blood. The CDR3 here is CASSGGNRLNTEAFF. CDR3 sequence (DNA): TGCGCCAGCAGTGGAGGAAATAGGTTGAACACTGAAGCTTTCTTT.